These 3 T cell receptor beta chains came from one sample sequenced in a study of cytomegalovirus exposure and HLA in healthy donors. The PCR ran on 60 Vbeta and 13 Jbeta primers. Repertoires were generated with immunoSEQ multiplex PCR, while TCRdb's copy carries only in-frame clones and drops some. The table records roughly 66,000 clones, around 78% of them present only once. Source material: PBMCs. These receptors originate from a man aged 18 to 29 in good health and CMV-seropositive.

The chain couples TRBV30 to TRBJ2-5; 8 nucleotides match TRBD2. Germline-derived CDR1 and CDR2 are GTSNPN and SVGIG (reference sequence). After removal of 8 bases from V and 3 bases from J, the junction contained 8 bases not matched to a gene. This CDR3 contains 13 residues. The CDR3 region is CAGGLANKETQYF. CDR3 nucleotides: TGTGCCGGCGGACTAGCTAATAAAGAGACCCAGTACTTC.

The V gene is TRBV30, the J gene TRBJ1-5, with D possibly matching TRBD1 (5 bases). The V end lost 2 bases, the J end lost 6 bases, and 11 bases lay between the germline ends. Germline CDR1 is GTSNPN and CDR2 is SVGIG (reference sequence). The CDR3 contains 13 residues. The CDR3 region is CAWSQGLGQPQHF. The CDR3 region has the DNA TGTGCCTGGAGTCAGGGTTTGGGTCAGCCCCAGCATTTT.

The chain links TRBV19 to TRBJ2-7, with 9 nucleotides matching TRBD2. The germline V gene encodes CDR1 LNHDA and CDR2 SQIVND (reference sequence). Trimming took 10 bases from V and 3 from J; bases not matched to a gene: 7. The CDR3 is 13 residues long. CDR3 in amino acids: CATAAGGNYEQYF. CDR3 sequence (DNA): TGTGCCACCGCAGCGGGGGGCAACTACGAGCAGTACTTC. The full variable domain, in which reference TRBV19 and TRBJ2-7 provide the parts outside the CDR3, is DGGITQSPKYLFRKEGQNVTLSCEQNLNHDAMYWYRQDPGQGLRLIYYSQIVNDFQKGDIAEGYSVSREKKESFPLTVTSAQKNPTAFYLCATAAGGNYEQYFGPGTRLTVT.